Listed here are 32 T cell receptor beta chains from one sample, sequenced in a study of blood T cell repertoires in COVID-19. Produced via immunoSEQ multiplex PCR; TCRdb's table is partial and in-frame only. The sample holds 210,000 or so clones; about 90% are singletons and the top ten take more than 0.95%. The sample taken for sequencing was peripheral blood. These receptors originate from a man in his thirties or forties with acute or convalescent COVID-19.

This rearrangement joins TRBV7-9 to TRBJ2-1; the match to TRBD1 covers 11 bases. The CDR3 totals 15 residues. Germline values: CDR1 SEHNR, CDR2 FQNEAQ (reference sequence). V shed 6 bases, J shed 7 bases, and the junction held 8 bases outside the gene matches. The CDR3 is CASSFGQGAFNEQFF. The CDR3 DNA follows: TGTGCCAGCAGTTTCGGACAGGGGGCTTTTAATGAGCAGTTCTTC.

V usage is TRBV14 and J usage is TRBJ2-1; 7 nucleotides agree with TRBD1. The CDR3 totals 16 residues. V lost 4 bases to trimming and J lost 3 bases; unmatched junction nucleotides: 9. Germline CDR1 SGHDN, CDR2 FVKESK. CDR3 protein: CASSPMQGVDYNEQFF. CDR3 sequence (DNA): TGTGCCAGCAGCCCGATGCAGGGGGTCGACTACAATGAGCAGTTCTTC. Looking up the rest from reference TRBV14 and TRBJ2-1 gives the full variable domain: EAGVTQFPSHSVIEKGQTVTLRCDPISGHDNLYWYRRVMGKEIKFLLHFVKESKQDESGMPNNRFLAERTGGTYSTLKVQPAELEDSGVYFCASSPMQGVDYNEQFFGPGTRLTVL.

This clone was picked up a small number of times. The chain is built from TRBV7-6 and TRBJ2-3, with D maybe TRBD2 (6 bases). Deletions cut 8 bases from V and 1 base from J, with 25 bases between. The CDR3 totals 18 residues. Germline CDR1 and CDR2: SGHVS and FNYEAQ. The CDR3 region has the DNA TGTGCCAGCCGACCGGGACTCCAGCGATGGGGCCGCACAGATACGCAGTATTTT. Its protein product is CASRPGLQRWGRTDTQYF.

J is TRBJ1-1 and V is TRBV9, with D possibly TRBD1 on 5 matching bases. The CDR3 has 16 residues. Trimming removed 0 bases at V and 0 bases at J, with 12 bases between. Germline CDR1 SGDLS, CDR2 YYNGEE. The CDR3 coding sequence is TGTGCCAGCAGCGTAGTTCAGGGAACCATGAACACTGAAGCTTTCTTT. This sequence encodes CASSVVQGTMNTEAFF.

The V call is TRBV30, the J call TRBJ2-7, with D possibly TRBD2 on 5 matching bases. This CDR3 has 15 amino acids. Germline CDR1 and CDR2: GTSNPN and SVGIG (reference sequence). V was pared by 4 bases and J by 4 bases, with 20 bases between. The CDR3 sequence is CAWTPGVFAAYEQYF. The CDR3 region has the DNA TGTGCCTGGACCCCCGGGGTTTTCGCAGCTTACGAGCAGTACTTC.

The chain links TRBV3-1 (or the pseudogene TRBV3-2) to TRBJ2-7; D not resolved. The CDR3 spans 11 residues. From germline, CDR1 is LGHDT and CDR2 YNNKEL (reference sequence). Deletions cut 4 bases from V and 5 bases from J, with 6 bases between. For the CDR3, the DNA is TGTGCCAGCAGCCTTAGCCACGAGCAGTACTTC. This codes for CASSLSHEQYF.

V is TRBV5-4 and J is TRBJ2-1, with 11 nucleotides matching TRBD2. The CDR3 has 18 amino acids. Germline V gene data show CDR1 as SGHNT and CDR2 as YYREEE (reference sequence). V was pared by 2 bases and J by 7 bases, with 14 bases of the junction left unmatched. The CDR3 here is CASSLPGVAGGPRNEQFF. CDR3 DNA: TGTGCCAGCAGCTTACCGGGGGTAGCGGGGGGGCCGAGGAATGAGCAGTTCTTC.

Only one count was recorded for this clone. V usage is TRBV5-1 and J usage is TRBJ1-5; maybe TRBD1 (6 bases). Trimming took off 2 bases at V and 7 bases at J, with 10 bases between the two ends. The CDR3 contains 13 residues. CDR1 is SGHRS and CDR2 is YFSETQ in the germline V gene. CDR3 DNA sequence: TGCGCCAGCAGCTTACAGGGAGAACAGCCCCAGCATTTT. Its protein product is CASSLQGEQPQHF.

V and J are TRBV5-8 and TRBJ1-1, with 9 nucleotides matching TRBD1. This CDR3 has 15 residues. The V segment lost 7 bases and the J segment 2 bases; nucleotides outside the gene matches: 9. Germline V gene sequence: CDR1 SGHTS, CDR2 YDEGEE. CDR3 sequence: CASVPGQGYNTEAFF. DNA for the CDR3: TGTGCCAGCGTCCCGGGACAGGGTTACAACACTGAAGCTTTCTTT.

The V and J genes are TRBV19 and TRBJ2-5; 9 bases are a match to TRBD1. The trim removed 1 base at V and 5 bases at J, leaving 5 bases unmatched. The CDR3 has 15 amino acids. CDR1 and CDR2 from the germline V gene are LNHDA and SQIVND (reference sequence). DNA of the CDR3: TGTGCCAGTAGTATAGCCGGGACAGGGATTGAGACCCAGTACTTC. Translated: CASSIAGTGIETQYF.

Comments on this clone: Within the sample, other DNA sequences also encode this same CDR3. The chain uses TRBV4-1 and TRBJ2-5; weak D call: TRBD1 (5 bases). Trimming removed 1 base at V and 4 bases at J, with 10 bases between. The CDR3 covers 14 residues. Germline V CDR1 and CDR2: MGHRA, YSYEKL. The CDR3 reads CASSQGPGRETQYF. The CDR3 nucleotides are TGCGCCAGCAGCCAAGGGCCAGGGCGAGAGACCCAGTACTTC.

Concerning this clone: A read error may produce the germline difference seen at one junction end. The CDR3 DNA is TGTGCCAGCAGCTTAGGTGACGGGAGCACTCAGCCCCAGCATTTT. The encoded protein is CASSLGDGSTQPQHF. This chain uses TRBV11-2 with TRBJ1-5; D unresolved. Germline assignment: CDR1 SGHAT and CDR2 FQNNGV. The CDR3 loop spans 15 amino acids.

V and J are TRBV6-5 and TRBJ1-5, with D perhaps matching TRBD1 (5 bases). This CDR3 has 13 amino acids. The germline V gene encodes CDR1 MNHEY and CDR2 SVGAGI. V lost 6 bases and J lost 2, with 8 bases in between. The CDR3 DNA reads as TGTGCCAGCAGAATAGGGGGCAATCAGCCCCAGCATTTT. Amino acid sequence: CASRIGGNQPQHF.

Comments on this clone: The same CDR3 is also encoded by other DNA sequences in this sample. V and J are TRBV28 and TRBJ1-2; possible D gene TRBD1, 6 bases. The CDR3 loop spans 12 amino acids. Trimming removed 5 bases from V and 5 bases from J, with 9 bases in between. The germline CDR1 and CDR2 sequences are MDHEN and SYDVKM. The CDR3 coding sequence is TGTGCCAGCAGTCAACAGGGATATGGCTACACCTTC. This sequence encodes CASSQQGYGYTF.

This clone has a single count. The V call is TRBV30, the J call TRBJ1-3, with no clear D. There are 16 residues in the CDR3. The germline V gene encodes CDR1 GTSNPN and CDR2 SVGIG (reference sequence). Trimming removed 3 bases from V and 0 bases from J, with 15 bases in between. CDR3 DNA: TGTGCCTGGAGGAGCCAGACTCTTAGCTCTGGAAACACCATATATTTT. Translation: CAWRSQTLSSGNTIYF. The full variable domain, with the rest looked up from reference TRBV30 and TRBJ1-3, is SQTIHQWPATLVQPVGSPLSLECTVEGTSNPNLYWYRQAAGRGLQLLFYSVGIGQISSEVPQNLSASRPQDRQFILSSKKLLLSDSGFYLCAWRSQTLSSGNTIYFGEGSWLTVV.

The genes are TRBV7-9 and TRBJ2-7; 7 nucleotides line up with TRBD1. Trimming removed 5 bases from V and 0 bases from J; junction bases left unmatched: 1. This CDR3 region has 13 residues. CDR1 and CDR2 (germline): SEHNR, FQNEAQ (reference sequence). Here the CDR3 DNA reads TGTGCCAGCAGCCGGACAGGCTCCTACGAGCAGTACTTC. This encodes CASSRTGSYEQYF.

This clone has a handful of counts. V usage is TRBV5-1 and J usage is TRBJ1-1; possible D gene TRBD1, 6 bases. CDR1 SGHRS and CDR2 YFSETQ come from the germline V gene. The CDR3 runs to 12 residues. V gave up 4 bases and J gave up 8 bases, with 12 bases separating them. The CDR3 DNA is TGCGCCAGCAGCCTTCAGGGGCGAGAAGCTTTCTTT. Residues: CASSLQGREAFF. The entire variable domain, with the rest obtained from reference TRBV5-1 and TRBJ1-1, is as follows: KAGVTQTPRYLIKTRGQQVTLSCSPISGHRSVSWYQQTPGQGLQFLFEYFSETQRNKGNFPGRFSGRQFSNSRSEMNVSTLELGDSALYLCASSLQGREAFFGQGTRLTVV.

The J gene is TRBJ2-7, the V gene TRBV6-1, with D uncertain. The germline gives CDR1 MNHNS, CDR2 SASEGT. The CDR3 extends over 14 amino acids. Deletions cut 0 bases from V and 0 bases from J, with 6 bases between. DNA for the CDR3: TGTGCCAGCAGTGAAGCTATGAGCTCCTACGAGCAGTACTTC. Translated: CASSEAMSSYEQYF.

The sample holds one count of this clone. This chain joins TRBV10-3 and TRBJ1-1; the match to TRBD1 covers 9 bases. Germline trimming cut 10 bases from V and 3 bases from J; bases unmatched to any gene: 6. The CDR3 consists of 13 residues. Germline lookup yields CDR1 ENHRY and CDR2 SYGVKD. The CDR3 region has the DNA TGTGCCACCTCTGACAGGGGGGACACTGAAGCTTTCTTT. Translating it yields CATSDRGDTEAFF.

The gene calls are TRBV2 and TRBJ1-2, with 7 bases aligning to TRBD1. The CDR3 consists of 15 residues. Looked up from germline, CDR1 is SNHLY and CDR2 is FYNNEI. With V trimmed by 5 bases and J by 7 bases, 13 bases remained unmatched. In nucleotides, the CDR3 is TGTGCCAGCAGTTATATAGGGACAGCGGTTGGTGGCTACACCTTC. This translates into CASSYIGTAVGGYTF. The complete variable domain, with remaining parts taken from reference TRBV2 and TRBJ1-2, reads EPEVTQTPSHQVTQMGQEVILRCVPISNHLYFYWYRQILGQKVEFLVSFYNNEISEKSEIFDDQFSVERPDGSNFTLKIRSTKLEDSAMYFCASSYIGTAVGGYTFGSGTRLTVV.

This chain links TRBV11-2 with TRBJ1-4; the D gene is possibly TRBD1 (5 bases). Looked up from germline, CDR1 is SGHAT and CDR2 is FQNNGV. CDR3 length: 15 residues. V was trimmed by 1 base and J by 8 bases, leaving 14 bases between them. The CDR3 DNA is TGTGCCAGCAGCTTAGGGGGCAGGGCGTACGAAAAACTGTTTTTT. Residues: CASSLGGRAYEKLFF.

The genes are TRBV3-1 (or the pseudogene TRBV3-2) and TRBJ2-1, with 8 bases that match TRBD2. V was pared by 7 bases and J by 6 bases, with 8 bases of the junction left unmatched. The germline CDR1 and CDR2 sequences are LGHDT and YNNKEL (reference sequence). This CDR3 spans 14 amino acids. CDR3 sequence (DNA): TGTGCCAGCATGGGAACTAGCGGTTTCAATGAGCAGTTCTTC. The encoded protein is CASMGTSGFNEQFF.

This chain uses TRBV3-1 (or the pseudogene TRBV3-2) with TRBJ2-1, with 14 bases lining up with TRBD2. J was trimmed by 10 bases and V by 4 bases; bases with no gene match: 12. The CDR3 is 17 residues long. Germline V gene lookup returns CDR1 LGHDT and CDR2 YNNKEL (reference sequence). Written as DNA, the CDR3 is TGTGCCAGCAGCCGACCATTGGGACTAGCGGGGGCCCACGAGCAGTTCTTC. This gives the protein CASSRPLGLAGAHEQFF.

The chain uses TRBV25-1 and TRBJ1-4, with 8 bases that match TRBD1. Trimming removed 7 bases from V and 7 bases from J; junction bases left unmatched: 8. The CDR3 length is 14 residues. Germline V lookup: CDR1 MGHDK, CDR2 SYGVNS. CDR3 protein: CASNRGQGSEKLFF. CDR3 nucleotide sequence: TGTGCCAGCAACCGAGGACAGGGCTCTGAAAAACTGTTTTTT.

J is TRBJ1-2 and V is TRBV6-7, with D perhaps TRBD1 (5 bases). TRBV6-7 is treated as an ORF (open reading frame) with a function not yet certain. V dropped 5 bases and J dropped 3 bases, with 7 bases sitting between them. This CDR3 contains 12 residues. This CDR3 reads CASSDSDYGYTF. The CDR3 DNA reads as TGTGCCAGCAGTGACAGTGACTATGGCTACACCTTC.

J is TRBJ2-4 and V is TRBV27, with D perhaps matching TRBD1 (6 bases). The CDR3 contains 19 residues. Germline V gene data show CDR1 as MNHEY and CDR2 as SMNVEV (reference sequence). Trimming took off 5 bases at V and 0 bases at J, with 23 bases between the two ends. CDR3: CASSPTDRLPSLAKNIQYF. The CDR3 DNA reads TGTGCCAGCAGTCCCACTGACAGGCTCCCTTCCTTAGCCAAAAACATTCAGTACTTC.

The gene calls are TRBV29-1 and TRBJ1-2; D possibly corresponds to TRBD1 (5 bases). CDR3 length: 11 amino acids. Germline CDR1 and CDR2: SQVTM and ANQGSEA. V was cut by 7 bases and J by 8 bases, with 14 bases left in between. CDR3 sequence: CSAGLEGGYTF. The CDR3 coding sequence is TGCAGCGCGGGGCTGGAGGGAGGCTACACCTTC.

This chain joins TRBV3-1 (or the pseudogene TRBV3-2) and TRBJ1-6; tentatively, D is TRBD1 (5 bases). The germline V gene has CDR1 LGHDT and CDR2 YNNKEL (reference sequence). V lost 0 bases, J lost 9 bases, and 15 bases lay in between. This CDR3 spans 16 amino acids. The CDR3 sequence: CASSQDMPGVGSPLHF. The DNA for the CDR3 is TGTGCCAGCAGCCAAGATATGCCGGGGGTGGGTTCACCCCTCCACTTT.

CDR3 protein: CAIGDSRYNEQFF. DNA for the CDR3: TGTGCCATCGGGGACAGTCGGTACAATGAGCAGTTCTTC. This chain uses TRBV5-4 with TRBJ2-1; 7 bases are shared with TRBD1. Germline V gene lookup returns CDR1 SGHNT and CDR2 YYREEE (reference sequence). The CDR3 totals 13 residues. Losses at the gene ends were 9 bases for V and 4 bases for J; bases not matched to a gene: 7.

This clone was seen just once. The chain uses TRBV5-1 and TRBJ2-2; D unclear. Germline V CDR1 and CDR2: SGHRS, YFSETQ. The V gene lost 4 bases and the J gene lost 6 bases, with 10 bases spanning the gap. The length of the CDR3 is 13 residues. The CDR3 region is CASSTLAAGELFF. CDR3 nucleotides: TGCGCCAGCAGCACCTTGGCAGCCGGGGAGCTGTTTTTT.

The rearrangement links TRBV2 to TRBJ2-4, with D perhaps TRBD1 (5 bases). Germline V gives CDR1 SNHLY, CDR2 FYNNEI. This CDR3 spans 15 amino acids. Trimming left V 1 base short and J 4 bases short, with 11 bases between. The CDR3 reads CASSEDRTPKNIQYF. In nucleotides, the CDR3 is TGTGCCAGCAGTGAAGACCGGACACCAAAAAACATTCAGTACTTC.

This chain connects TRBV7-6 to TRBJ2-1; D remains unclear. CDR1 is SGHVS and CDR2 is FNYEAQ in the germline V gene. V lost 5 bases and J lost 3, with 14 bases in between. CDR3 length: 15 residues. CDR3 coding DNA: TGTGCCAGCAGCGGCCGGCACAGCCACTACAATGAGCAGTTCTTC. This encodes CASSGRHSHYNEQFF.